The 19 T cell receptor beta chains reported below all come from one sample, sequenced in a study of cytomegalovirus exposure and HLA in healthy donors. Primers included in the PCR were 60 Vbeta and 13 Jbeta primers. Assay used: immunoSEQ multiplex PCR; TCRdb lists only in-frame clones, some missing. The table records around 90,000 clones, 64% of them present only once. Sequences were obtained from PBMCs. These receptors all come from a human donor in good health.

The chain joins TRBV7-2 to TRBJ2-1; 7 bases are shared with TRBD1. From germline, CDR1 is SGHTA and CDR2 FQGNSA. V lost 4 bases and J lost 2; bases outside the gene matches: 8. CDR3 size: 16 residues. Written as DNA, the CDR3 is TGTGCCAGCAGCTCAGCCGGGACAGAGCCCTACAATGAGCAGTTCTTC. Translating gives CASSSAGTEPYNEQFF. Full variable domain (rest looked up from reference TRBV7-2 and TRBJ2-1): GAGVSQSPSNKVTEKGKDVELRCDPISGHTALYWYRQSLGQGLEFLIYFQGNSAPDKSGLPSDRFSAERTGGSVSTLTIQRTQQEDSAVYLCASSSAGTEPYNEQFFGPGTRLTVL.

This clone was counted between two and nine times. This chain links TRBV5-1 with TRBJ2-3, with 7 bases identical to TRBD2. The V gene end was trimmed by 4 bases and the J gene end by 5 bases; junction bases not matched to a gene: 13. CDR3 length: 16 amino acids. The germline gives CDR1 SGHRS, CDR2 YFSETQ. CDR3 in DNA: TGCGCCAGCAGCCCCAATAGCGGGCCTCCCTTAGATACGCAGTATTTT. It is translated as CASSPNSGPPLDTQYF.

The chain links TRBV6-6 to TRBJ1-6; TRBD1 matches at 8 bases. V shed 2 bases, J shed 10 bases, and the junction held 4 bases outside the gene matches. The germline V gene has CDR1 MNHNY and CDR2 SVGAGI (reference sequence). This CDR3 has 14 residues. CDR3 sequence reads: CASSYRDRRSPLHF. CDR3 bases: TGTGCCAGCAGTTACCGGGACAGGCGATCACCCCTCCACTTT.

The rearrangement uses TRBV11-2 and TRBJ1-6, with 10 bases matching TRBD1. The CDR3 runs to 20 residues. V lost 0 bases to trimming and J lost 2 bases; unmatched junction nucleotides: 10. The V gene's germline CDR1 is SGHAT and CDR2 FQNNGV. CDR3 protein: CASSLERWTGGLPYNSPLHF. The CDR3 DNA reads TGTGCCAGCAGCTTAGAACGTTGGACAGGGGGATTACCCTATAATTCACCCCTCCACTTT.

The genes are TRBV4-3 and TRBJ2-2; a possible D gene is TRBD1 (6 bases). This CDR3 spans 13 amino acids. Germline values: CDR1 LGHNA, CDR2 YSLEER. Trimming left V 5 bases short and J 4 bases short, with 8 bases between. The CDR3 DNA reads as TGCGCCAGCAGCGGGGACATCACCGGGGAGCTGTTTTTT. Amino acid sequence: CASSGDITGELFF.

This clone was found a few times. The V and J genes are TRBV7-9 and TRBJ2-7; TRBD1 agrees at 7 bases. The CDR3 contains 13 residues. CDR1 and CDR2 (germline): SEHNR, FQNEAQ (reference sequence). The ends lost 1 base at V and 3 bases at J; junction bases unmatched: 0. In DNA, the CDR3 is TGTGCCAGCAGCTTAGGGGACAGCTACGAGCAGTACTTC. Translating gives CASSLGDSYEQYF.

The rearrangement uses TRBV5-6 and TRBJ1-2, with D tentatively TRBD1 (5 bases). Trimming took off 0 bases at V and 7 bases at J, with 10 bases between the two ends. Germline assignment: CDR1 SGHDT and CDR2 YYEEEE. The length of the CDR3 is 13 residues. CDR3 loop: CASSLAGVGGYTF. The CDR3 DNA reads TGTGCCAGCAGCTTGGCGGGGGTTGGTGGCTACACCTTC.

The chain combines TRBV7-9 with TRBJ2-1; TRBD1 might be the D (5 bases). V lost 2 bases and J lost 0, with 8 bases in between. Looked up from germline, CDR1 is SEHNR and CDR2 is FQNEAQ (reference sequence). CDR3 length: 15 amino acids. The DNA for the CDR3 is TGTGCCAGCAGCTTACAGGGTAGCTCCTACAATGAGCAGTTCTTC. Its translation is CASSLQGSSYNEQFF.

This chain joins TRBV13 and TRBJ2-1, with TRBD2 as a possible D gene (5 bases). Trimming stripped 7 bases from V and 7 bases from J, with 20 bases between. CDR3 length: 15 residues. Germline V gene lookup returns CDR1 PRHDT and CDR2 FYEKMQ (reference sequence). CDR3 sequence: CASTKPGIGSNEQFF. The CDR3 nucleotides are TGTGCCAGCACCAAGCCCGGGATAGGGTCTAATGAGCAGTTCTTC.

There are a few counts of this clone. V and J are TRBV5-4 and TRBJ1-4; D is uncertain. Germline-derived CDR1 and CDR2 are SGHNT and YYREEE (reference sequence). Between the trimmed V and J ends, which lost 0 bases and 4 bases, there was a span of 4 bases. The length of the CDR3 is 13 residues. In nucleotides, the CDR3 is TGTGCCAGCAGCTTGGAGCGTAATGAAAAACTGTTTTTT. Residues: CASSLERNEKLFF.

The chain has TRBV9 and TRBJ2-3; 9 bases fit TRBD2. Germline V gene sequence: CDR1 SGDLS, CDR2 YYNGEE. The CDR3 has 17 amino acids. V trimming: 4 bases; J trimming: 4 bases; junction bases outside the gene matches: 13. The CDR3 loop reads CASSPQWGGGASDTQYF. The DNA of the CDR3 is TGTGCCAGCAGCCCCCAATGGGGCGGGGGGGCGTCAGATACGCAGTATTTT.

This clone was seen only once. The rearrangement uses TRBV5-1 and TRBJ1-2; 9 bases are shared with TRBD1. The CDR3 loop spans 14 amino acids. Germline CDR1 is SGHRS and CDR2 is YFSETQ. J gave up 8 bases and V 2 bases, and 7 bases lay outside the gene matches. This chain's CDR3 is CASSLWQQGAGYTF. The CDR3 coding sequence is TGCGCCAGCAGCTTATGGCAACAGGGGGCCGGCTACACCTTC.

This clone was observed a few times. The genes are TRBV11-3 and TRBJ2-5; 7 bases are shared with TRBD1. V lost 5 bases to trimming and J lost 5 bases; unmatched junction nucleotides: 8. The CDR3 runs 14 residues. Germline V lookup: CDR1 SGHNT, CDR2 YENEEA. CDR3 DNA sequence: TGTGCCAGCAGCCCGAGGGACAGCCGCGAGACCCAGTACTTC. Amino acids: CASSPRDSRETQYF.

J is TRBJ2-6 and V is TRBV5-4; 9 nucleotides match TRBD1. V lost 6 bases and J lost 0; bases outside the gene matches: 10. The CDR3 runs 18 residues. The germline gives CDR1 SGHNT, CDR2 YYREEE (reference sequence). This CDR3 is CASKLTTGGVSGANVLTF. The CDR3 DNA reads as TGTGCCAGCAAGCTTACTACAGGGGGCGTCTCTGGGGCCAACGTCCTGACTTTC.

The J gene is TRBJ2-7, the V gene TRBV5-4; TRBD1 might be the D (5 bases). Germline CDR1 SGHNT, CDR2 YYREEE (reference sequence). This CDR3 is built from 12 residues. Trimming pared 4 bases from V and 4 bases from J, leaving 9 bases between. In nucleotides, the CDR3 is TGTGCCAGCAGCCAGGACACGTACGAGCAGTACTTC. Translation gives CASSQDTYEQYF.

With respect to this clone: At one boundary the junction diverges from the germline segment, which might be a read error. Different DNA sequences within this sample yield the same CDR3. The chain carries TRBV4-2 and TRBJ2-7; TRBD2 aligns across 9 bases. This CDR3 spans 15 amino acids. Germline CDR1 is LGHNA and CDR2 is YNFKEQ. This CDR3 reads CASGGDSGGAYEQYF. The CDR3 nucleotides read TGTGCCAGCGGAGGGGATAGCGGGGGTGCCTACGAACAGTACTTC.

The rearrangement uses TRBV7-3 and TRBJ2-7; 7 bases are shared with TRBD1. Trimming removed 5 bases from V and 2 bases from J; junction bases left unmatched: 6. Germline V CDR1 and CDR2: SGHTA, FQGTGA. CDR3 length: 14 amino acids. For the CDR3, the DNA is TGTGCCAGCAGCCTACAGGGGAAAACCTACGAGCAGTACTTC. Encoded protein: CASSLQGKTYEQYF.

The chain is built from TRBV11-2 and TRBJ1-2; perhaps TRBD1 as D (5 bases). Germline CDR1 is SGHAT and CDR2 is FQNNGV. The CDR3 sequence is 15 residues long. The ends were cut back, 0 bases at V and 4 bases at J, with 12 bases in the middle. The CDR3 loop is CASSLELGDLYGYTF. The CDR3 nucleotides read TGTGCCAGCAGCTTAGAGTTAGGGGATCTCTATGGCTACACCTTC.

V usage is TRBV5-1 and J usage is TRBJ1-4; the D is unclear. Trimming removed 0 bases at V and 5 bases at J, with 5 bases between. Germline CDR1 reads SGHRS; CDR2 reads YFSETQ. The CDR3 is 13 residues long. CDR3 loop: CASSLVANEKLFF. DNA of the CDR3: TGCGCCAGCAGCTTGGTCGCGAATGAAAAACTGTTTTTT. Full variable domain (remainder filled in from reference TRBV5-1 and TRBJ1-4): KAGVTQTPRYLIKTRGQQVTLSCSPISGHRSVSWYQQTPGQGLQFLFEYFSETQRNKGNFPGRFSGRQFSNSRSEMNVSTLELGDSALYLCASSLVANEKLFFGSGTQLSVL.